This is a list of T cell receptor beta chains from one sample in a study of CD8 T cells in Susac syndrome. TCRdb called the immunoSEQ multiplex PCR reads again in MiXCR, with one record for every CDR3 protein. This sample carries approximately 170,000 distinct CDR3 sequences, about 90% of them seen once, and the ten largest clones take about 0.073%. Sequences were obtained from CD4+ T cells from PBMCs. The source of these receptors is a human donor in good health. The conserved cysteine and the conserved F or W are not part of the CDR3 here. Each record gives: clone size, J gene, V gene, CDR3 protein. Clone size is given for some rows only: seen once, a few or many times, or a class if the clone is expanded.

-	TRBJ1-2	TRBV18	ASSPLYGYT
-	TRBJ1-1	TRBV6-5	ASSSQRGGARAF
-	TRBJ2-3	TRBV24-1	ATSVGGRGDTQY
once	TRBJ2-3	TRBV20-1	SASTGSGDTQY
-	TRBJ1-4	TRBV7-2	ASSRDRGNEKLF
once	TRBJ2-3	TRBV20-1	SAVGTPDTQY
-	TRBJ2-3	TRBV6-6	ASSYSLGSRGY
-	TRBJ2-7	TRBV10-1	ASKSRQGLDEQY
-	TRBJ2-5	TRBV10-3	AISESTGGETQY
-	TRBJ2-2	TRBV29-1	SVLPTTGELF
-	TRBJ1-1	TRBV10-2	ASSEARGEAF
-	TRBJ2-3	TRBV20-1	SAYPPSTDTQY
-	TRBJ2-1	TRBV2	ASRGLSSYNEQF
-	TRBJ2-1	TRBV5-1	ASSLEGRDEQF
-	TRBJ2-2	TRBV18	ASSPTSANTGELF
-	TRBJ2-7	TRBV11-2	ASSPAGRFGEQY
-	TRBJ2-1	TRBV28	ASSPLTSGGPNEQF
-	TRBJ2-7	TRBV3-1	ASSQEGRGNSYEQY
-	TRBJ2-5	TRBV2	ASSGAAKTRGTQY
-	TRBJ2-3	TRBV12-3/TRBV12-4	ASSLSATDTQY
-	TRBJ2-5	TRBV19	ASSQRGGGETQY
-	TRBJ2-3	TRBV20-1	SARGVGQGRADTQY
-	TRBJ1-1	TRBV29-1	SVEERGSTEAF
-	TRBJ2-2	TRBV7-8	VTEFGLRNTGELF
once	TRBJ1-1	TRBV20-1	RALSGGRNTEAF
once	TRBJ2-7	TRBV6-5	ASSYSRGPSYEQY
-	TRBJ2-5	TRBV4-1	ASSQDPRGGETQY
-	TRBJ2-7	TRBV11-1	ASSYPSTRDSASLSSYEQY
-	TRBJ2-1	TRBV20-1	SAVLLTNSYNEQF
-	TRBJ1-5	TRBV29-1	SVFEGAEAQH
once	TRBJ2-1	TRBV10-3	AISEGRGPLSDEQF
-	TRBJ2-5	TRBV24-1	ATKAGGSETQY